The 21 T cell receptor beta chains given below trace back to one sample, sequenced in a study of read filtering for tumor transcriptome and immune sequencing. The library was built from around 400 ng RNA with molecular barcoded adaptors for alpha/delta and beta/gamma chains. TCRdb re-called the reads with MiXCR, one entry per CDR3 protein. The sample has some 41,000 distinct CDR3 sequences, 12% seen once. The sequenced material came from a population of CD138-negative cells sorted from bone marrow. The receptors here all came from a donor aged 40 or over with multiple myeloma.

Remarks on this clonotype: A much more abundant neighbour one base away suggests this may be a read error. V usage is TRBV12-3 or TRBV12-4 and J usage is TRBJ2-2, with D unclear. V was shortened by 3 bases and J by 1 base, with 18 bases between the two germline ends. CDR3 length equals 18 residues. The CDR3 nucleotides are TGTGCCAGCAGTTTTTTCGGGTTAGTCGGAAAGAACACCGGGGAGCTGTTTTTT. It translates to CASSFFGLVGKNTGELFF.

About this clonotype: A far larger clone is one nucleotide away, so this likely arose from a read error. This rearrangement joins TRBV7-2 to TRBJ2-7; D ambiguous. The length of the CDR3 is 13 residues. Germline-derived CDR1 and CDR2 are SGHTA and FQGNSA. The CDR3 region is CASSLEKGYAQCF. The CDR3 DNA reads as TGTGCCAGCAGCTTAGAAAAGGGCTACGCGCAGTGCTTC. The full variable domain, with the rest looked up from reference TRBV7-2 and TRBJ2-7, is GAGVSQSPSNKVTEKGKDVELRCDPISGHTALYWYRQSLGQGLEFLIYFQGNSAPDKSGLPSDRFSAERTGGSVSTLTIQRTQQEDSAVYLCASSLEKGYAQCFGPGTRLTVT.

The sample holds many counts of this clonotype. The CDR3 coding sequence is TGTGCCAGCCTTCTAGCGGCGAACACCGGGGAGCTGTTTTTT. It specifies CASLLAANTGELFF. This sequence joins TRBV2 and TRBJ2-2; 7 nucleotides align to TRBD2. The CDR3 consists of 14 residues. V lost 8 bases and J lost 0; bases outside the gene matches: 3. The germline V gene encodes CDR1 SNHLY and CDR2 FYNNEI.

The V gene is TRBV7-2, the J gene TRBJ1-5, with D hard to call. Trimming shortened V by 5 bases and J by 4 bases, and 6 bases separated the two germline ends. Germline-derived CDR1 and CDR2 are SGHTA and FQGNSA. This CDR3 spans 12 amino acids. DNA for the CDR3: TGTGCCAGCAGCCCCGATAATCAGCCCCAGCATTTT. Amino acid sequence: CASSPDNQPQHF.

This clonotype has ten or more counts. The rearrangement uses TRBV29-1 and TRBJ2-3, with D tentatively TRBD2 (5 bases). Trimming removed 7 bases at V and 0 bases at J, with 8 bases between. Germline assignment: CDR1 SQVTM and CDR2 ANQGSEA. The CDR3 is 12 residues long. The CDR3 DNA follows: TGCAGCGGGGAGTCTAGCACAGATACGCAGTATTTT. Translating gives CSGESSTDTQYF.

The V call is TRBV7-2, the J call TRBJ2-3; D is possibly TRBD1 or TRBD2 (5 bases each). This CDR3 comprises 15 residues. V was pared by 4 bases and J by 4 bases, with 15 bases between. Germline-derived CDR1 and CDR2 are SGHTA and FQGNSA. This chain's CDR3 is CASSSLGEKADTQYF. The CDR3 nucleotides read TGTGCCAGCAGCTCGCTGGGGGAGAAGGCAGATACGCAGTATTTT.

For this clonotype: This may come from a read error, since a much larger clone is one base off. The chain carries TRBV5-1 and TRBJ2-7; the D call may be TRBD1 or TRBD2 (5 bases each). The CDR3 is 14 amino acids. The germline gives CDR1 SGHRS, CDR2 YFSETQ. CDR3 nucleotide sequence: TGCGACAGCAGCTTGGGGGACGCATCCTACGAGCAGTACTTC. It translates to CDSSLGDASYEQYF.

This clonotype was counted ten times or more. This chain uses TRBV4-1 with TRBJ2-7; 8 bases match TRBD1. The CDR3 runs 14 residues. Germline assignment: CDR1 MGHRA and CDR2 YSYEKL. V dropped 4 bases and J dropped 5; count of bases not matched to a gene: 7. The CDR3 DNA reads TGCGCCAGCAGCCCGCGGACAGGGAGGAACGAGCAGTACTTC. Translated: CASSPRTGRNEQYF.

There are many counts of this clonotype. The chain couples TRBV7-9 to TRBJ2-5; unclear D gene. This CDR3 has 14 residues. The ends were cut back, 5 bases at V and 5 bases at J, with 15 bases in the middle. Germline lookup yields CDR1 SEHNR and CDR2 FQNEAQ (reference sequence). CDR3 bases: TGTGCCAGCAGCCCCGAAGGTTCTTGGGAGACCCAGTACTTC. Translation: CASSPEGSWETQYF.

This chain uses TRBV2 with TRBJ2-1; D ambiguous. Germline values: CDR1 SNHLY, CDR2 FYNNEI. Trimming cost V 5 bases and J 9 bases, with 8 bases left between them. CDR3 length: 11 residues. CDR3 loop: CASSPQAEQFF. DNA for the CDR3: TGTGCCAGCAGTCCCCAGGCTGAGCAGTTCTTC.

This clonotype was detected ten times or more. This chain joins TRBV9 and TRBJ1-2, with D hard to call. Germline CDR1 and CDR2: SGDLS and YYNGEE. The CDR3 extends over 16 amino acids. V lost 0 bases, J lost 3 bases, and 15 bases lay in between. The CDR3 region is CASSVVPQRRDYGYTF. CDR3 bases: TGTGCCAGCAGCGTAGTCCCCCAGAGGAGGGACTATGGCTACACCTTC.

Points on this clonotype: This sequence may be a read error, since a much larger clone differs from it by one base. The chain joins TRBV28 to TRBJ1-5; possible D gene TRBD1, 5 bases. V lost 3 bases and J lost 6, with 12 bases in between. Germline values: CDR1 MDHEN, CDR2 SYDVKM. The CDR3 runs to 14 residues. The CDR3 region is CASSFVRGPQPQHF. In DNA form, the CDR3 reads TGTGCCAGCAGTTTCGTGAGGGGCCCTCAGCCCCAGCATTTT.

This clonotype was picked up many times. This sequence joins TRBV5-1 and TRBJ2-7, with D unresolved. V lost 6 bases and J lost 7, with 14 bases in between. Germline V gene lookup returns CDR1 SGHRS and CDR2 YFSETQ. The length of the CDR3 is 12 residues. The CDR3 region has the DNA TGCGCCAGCATGGGTACTGGGGATGAGCAGTACTTC. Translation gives CASMGTGDEQYF.

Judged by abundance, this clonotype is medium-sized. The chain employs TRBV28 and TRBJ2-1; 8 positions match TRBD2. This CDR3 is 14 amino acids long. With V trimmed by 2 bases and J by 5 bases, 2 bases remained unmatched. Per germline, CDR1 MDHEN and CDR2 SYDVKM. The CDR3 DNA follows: TGTGCCAGCAGTTTAAGCGGGGGCCACAATGAGCAGTTCTTC. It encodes CASSLSGGHNEQFF. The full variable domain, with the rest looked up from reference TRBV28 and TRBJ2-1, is DVKVTQSSRYLVKRTGEKVFLECVQDMDHENMFWYRQDPGLGLRLIYFSYDVKMKEKGDIPEGYSVSREKKERFSLILESASTNQTSMYLCASSLSGGHNEQFFGPGTRLTVL.

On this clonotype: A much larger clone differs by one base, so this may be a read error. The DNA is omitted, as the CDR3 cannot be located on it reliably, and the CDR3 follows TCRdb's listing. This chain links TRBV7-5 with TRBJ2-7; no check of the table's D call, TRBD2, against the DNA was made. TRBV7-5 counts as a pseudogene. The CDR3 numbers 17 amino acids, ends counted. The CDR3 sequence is CISVPEKEWGGGYEQYF.

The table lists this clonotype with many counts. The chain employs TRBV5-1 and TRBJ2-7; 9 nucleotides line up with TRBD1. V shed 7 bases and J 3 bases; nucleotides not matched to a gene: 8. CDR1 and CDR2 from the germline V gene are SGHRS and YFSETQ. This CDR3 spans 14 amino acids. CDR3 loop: CASGKRDRDYEQYF. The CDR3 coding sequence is TGCGCCAGCGGGAAACGGGACAGGGACTACGAGCAGTACTTC.

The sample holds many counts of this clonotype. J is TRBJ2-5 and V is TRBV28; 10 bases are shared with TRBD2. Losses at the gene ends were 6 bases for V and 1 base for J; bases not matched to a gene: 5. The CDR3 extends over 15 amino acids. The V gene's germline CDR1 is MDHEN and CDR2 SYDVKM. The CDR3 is CASRVAGGPQETQYF. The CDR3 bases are TGTGCCAGCAGGGTAGCGGGGGGCCCCCAAGAGACCCAGTACTTC.

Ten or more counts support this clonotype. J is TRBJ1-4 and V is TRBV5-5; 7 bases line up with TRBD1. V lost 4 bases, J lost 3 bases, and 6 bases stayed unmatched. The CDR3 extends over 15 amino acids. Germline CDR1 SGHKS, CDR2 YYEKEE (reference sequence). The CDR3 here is CASSIGTVSNEKLFF. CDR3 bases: TGTGCCAGCAGCATAGGGACAGTATCTAATGAAAAACTGTTTTTT.

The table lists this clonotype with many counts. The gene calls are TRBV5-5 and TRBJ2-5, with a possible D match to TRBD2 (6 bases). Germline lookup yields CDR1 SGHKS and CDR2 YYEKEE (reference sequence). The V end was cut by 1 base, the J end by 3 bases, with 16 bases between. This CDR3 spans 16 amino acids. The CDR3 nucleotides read TGTGCCAGCAGCTTGAGCGAATACGGGGGAAAAGAGACCCAGTACTTC. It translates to CASSLSEYGGKETQYF.

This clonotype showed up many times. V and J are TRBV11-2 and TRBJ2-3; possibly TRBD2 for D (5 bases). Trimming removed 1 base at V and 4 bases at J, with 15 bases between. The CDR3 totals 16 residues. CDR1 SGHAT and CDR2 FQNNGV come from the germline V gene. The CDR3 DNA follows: TGTGCCAGCAGCTTAGGAGCTAGCCGGTTCGCAGATACGCAGTATTTT. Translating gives CASSLGASRFADTQYF.

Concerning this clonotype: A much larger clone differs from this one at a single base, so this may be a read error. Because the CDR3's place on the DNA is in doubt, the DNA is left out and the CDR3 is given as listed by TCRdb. The CDR3 loop is CASTPGSNYGCTF. The gene calls are TRBV6-2 or TRBV6-3 and TRBJ1-2; the D segment call TRBD1 is taken from the table without a DNA check. Germline lookup yields CDR1 MNHEY and CDR2 SVGEGT. The CDR3 region is 13 residues in length, termini included.